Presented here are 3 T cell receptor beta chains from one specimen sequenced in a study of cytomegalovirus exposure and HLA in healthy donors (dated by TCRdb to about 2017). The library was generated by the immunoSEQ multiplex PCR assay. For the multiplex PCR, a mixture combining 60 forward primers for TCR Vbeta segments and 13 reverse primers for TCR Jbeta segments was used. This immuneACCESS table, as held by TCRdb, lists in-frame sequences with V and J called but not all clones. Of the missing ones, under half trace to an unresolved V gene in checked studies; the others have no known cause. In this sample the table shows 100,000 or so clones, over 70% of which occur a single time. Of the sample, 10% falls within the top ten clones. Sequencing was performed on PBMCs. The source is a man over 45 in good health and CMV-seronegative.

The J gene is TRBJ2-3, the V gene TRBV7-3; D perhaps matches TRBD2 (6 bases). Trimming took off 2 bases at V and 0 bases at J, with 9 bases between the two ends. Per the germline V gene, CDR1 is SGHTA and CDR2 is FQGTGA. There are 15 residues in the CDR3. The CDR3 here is CASSLLALSTDTQYF. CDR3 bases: TGTGCCAGCAGCTTACTAGCGCTAAGCACAGATACGCAGTATTTT.

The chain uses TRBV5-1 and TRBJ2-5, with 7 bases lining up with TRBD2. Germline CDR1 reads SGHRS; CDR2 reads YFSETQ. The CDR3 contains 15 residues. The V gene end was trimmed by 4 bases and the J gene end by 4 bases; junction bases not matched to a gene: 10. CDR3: CASSPDSTSSETQYF. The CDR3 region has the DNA TGCGCCAGCAGCCCCGACTCGACTAGCTCAGAGACCCAGTACTTC. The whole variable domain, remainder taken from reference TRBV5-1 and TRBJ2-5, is KAGVTQTPRYLIKTRGQQVTLSCSPISGHRSVSWYQQTPGQGLQFLFEYFSETQRNKGNFPGRFSGRQFSNSRSEMNVSTLELGDSALYLCASSPDSTSSETQYFGPGTRLLVL.

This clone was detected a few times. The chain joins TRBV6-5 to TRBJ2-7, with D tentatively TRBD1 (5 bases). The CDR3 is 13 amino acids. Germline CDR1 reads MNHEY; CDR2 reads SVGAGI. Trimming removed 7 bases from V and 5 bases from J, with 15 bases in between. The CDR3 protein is CASKQGLYDEQYF. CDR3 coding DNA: TGTGCCAGCAAGCAGGGTCTTTACGACGAGCAGTACTTC.